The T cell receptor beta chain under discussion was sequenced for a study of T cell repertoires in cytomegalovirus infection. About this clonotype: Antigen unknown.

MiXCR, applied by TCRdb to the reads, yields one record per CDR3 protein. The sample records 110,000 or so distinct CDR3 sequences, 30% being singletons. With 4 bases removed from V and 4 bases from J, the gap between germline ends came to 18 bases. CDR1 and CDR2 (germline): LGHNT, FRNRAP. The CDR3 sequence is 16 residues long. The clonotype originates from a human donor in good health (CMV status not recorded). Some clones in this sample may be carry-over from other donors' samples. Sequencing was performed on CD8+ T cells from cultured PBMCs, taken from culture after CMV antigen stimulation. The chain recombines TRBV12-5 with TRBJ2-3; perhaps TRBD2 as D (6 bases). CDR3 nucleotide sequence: TGTGCTAGTGGTTCCGAGCGGGCCCCTGGCGCAGATACGCAGTATTTT. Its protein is CASGSERAPGADTQYF.